A selection of T cell receptor beta chains follows, all from one sample in a study of blood T cell repertoires in COVID-19. TCRdb's copy holds only in-frame clones and misses some; the assay was immunoSEQ multiplex PCR. The table shows under 250,000 clones, with about four fifths occurring only once. Sequenced input: PBMCs or T cells enriched from blood (not recorded which). The receptors were gathered from a woman aged 55-70 years who had recovered from COVID-19. Each CDR3 is given with its conserved first and last residue. Rows may omit the clone size; those that give it use once, few, many or a size class.

cdr3_length,j_call,clone_size,v_call,cdr3_aa
15,TRBJ2-7,few,TRBV7-2,CASSSPDYASYEQYF
17,TRBJ2-4,-,TRBV6-1,CASSGGLAHLAKNIQYF
14,TRBJ2-5,-,TRBV5-4,CASSVSGLAETQYF
16,TRBJ2-1,-,TRBV25-1,CASSESQLGAYNEQFF
13,TRBJ2-7,-,TRBV7-2,CASSLDRGGEQYF
15,TRBJ1-5,-,TRBV15,CATSRDSGGEQPQHF
14,TRBJ1-1,-,TRBV6-6,CASSYPQRNTEAFF
14,TRBJ1-1,-,TRBV6-5,CASSKQGANTEAFF
15,TRBJ1-2,-,TRBV7-9,CASSSGEAGHYGYTF
16,TRBJ1-2,few,TRBV12-5,CASGFHETGSKYGYTF
18,TRBJ1-6,-,TRBV19,CASSIDLGTGTGDSPLHF
17,TRBJ1-3,-,TRBV24-1,CATSDMEAGARGNTIYF
20,TRBJ2-5,-,TRBV12-1,CASSETTGLAESGAQETQYF
15,TRBJ1-5,-,TRBV19,CASRKGEGRNQPQHF
14,TRBJ1-4,-,TRBV9,CASSRGQGGEKLFF
14,TRBJ1-1,-,TRBV6-5,CASSQSAVNTEAFF
13,TRBJ1-4,-,TRBV18,CASSPQSRERLFF
12,TRBJ1-1,-,TRBV6-5,CATRGGNTEAFF
15,TRBJ2-1,-,TRBV5-1,CASRLLPVANNEQFF
13,TRBJ2-5,-,TRBV11-3,CASSPTGFGTQYF
17,TRBJ1-5,-,TRBV11-2,CASSLDGARPPNQPQHF
16,TRBJ2-3,-,TRBV27,CASSLGRQGRLDTQYF
13,TRBJ1-2,-,TRBV5-4,CASSLDTLYGYTF
14,TRBJ2-2,-,TRBV4-1,CASSRDRGSGELFF
15,TRBJ1-6,-,TRBV7-2,CASSLRQGHNSPLHF
15,TRBJ2-5,few,TRBV5-8,CASSFGRGFQETQYF
17,TRBJ2-2,-,TRBV5-6,CASSQEWGGSNTGELFF
13,TRBJ1-1,few,TRBV11-3,CASSTQGNTEAFF
17,TRBJ2-7,-,TRBV7-8,CASSSTPYTGIPYEQYF
16,TRBJ2-5,-,TRBV4-1,CASSQVGGGTQETQYF
15,TRBJ2-3,-,TRBV25-1,CASSWDRGPKDTQYF
14,TRBJ1-6,-,TRBV10-2,CASSEIDLSSPLHF
16,TRBJ2-3,-,TRBV19,CASSIIRTSEGDTQYF
15,TRBJ1-6,-,TRBV7-2,CASSGQGRDNSPLHF
17,TRBJ2-1,many,TRBV9,CASSARDYQPPYNEQFF
16,TRBJ2-3,-,TRBV7-7,CASSLTIVPSEGTQYF
14,TRBJ1-1,many,TRBV6-1,CASSERWTALEAFF
12,TRBJ1-2,-,TRBV6-1,CASSIGTHGYTF
15,TRBJ2-1,-,TRBV11-2,CASSPAGTGLHEQFF
14,TRBJ1-4,-,TRBV5-1,CASSLLGGSEKLFF
15,TRBJ2-7,-,TRBV7-3,CASSSPGTGTYEQYF
12,TRBJ2-7,few,TRBV7-9,CASSVSSYEQYF
15,TRBJ2-1,-,TRBV4-3,CASSQSASGGYEQFF
15,TRBJ1-1,-,TRBV3-1/TRBV3-2,CASSQGGGVGTEAFF
16,TRBJ1-1,-,TRBV7-9,CASSLGAGGERTEAFF
14,TRBJ1-2,few,TRBV5-8,CASSNPGSNYGYTF
13,TRBJ1-2,-,TRBV25-1,CASSEPGVGGYTF
11,TRBJ2-1,-,TRBV3-1/TRBV3-2,CASSFGNEQFF
17,TRBJ2-2,-,TRBV5-1,CASSLDGDRVDTGELFF
12,TRBJ2-3,few,TRBV7-2,CASRGEADTQYF
13,TRBJ2-5,-,TRBV27,CASSFWTGETQYF
15,TRBJ2-7,-,TRBV7-9,CASSLGDILSYEQYF